This is a list of T cell receptor beta chains from one sample in a study of cytomegalovirus exposure and HLA in healthy donors. The protocol was immunoSEQ multiplex PCR, while the TCRdb copy is restricted to in-frame clones and leaves out a portion. This sample has about 190,000 clones; around 67% occur once, and the top ten carry 2.5% to 4%. Material: PBMCs. Receptors were obtained from a woman in her 30s in good health and CMV-seropositive. CDR3s include the opening cysteine and the closing phenylalanine or tryptophan. D genes are given only for firm matches. Clone size is given for some rows only: seen once, a few or many times, or a class if the clone is expanded.

>TRBD1|TRBJ2-3|.|TRBV5-1
TGCGCCAGCAAGGGGGCAAGCACAGATACGCAGTATTTT
CASKGASTDTQYF
>.|TRBJ2-1|.|TRBV27
TGTGCCAGCAGTTCCCACGAAGAGAGCCCCAATGAGCAGTTCTTC
CASSSHEESPNEQFF
>.|TRBJ2-1|.|TRBV7-7
TGTGCTAGCAGCTTCGATCCGACTCGGGAGCAGTTCTTC
CASSFDPTREQFF
>.|TRBJ1-1|.|TRBV28
TGTGCCAGCAGTTTATCGGCGGGGAACACTGAAGCTTTCTTT
CASSLSAGNTEAFF
>.|TRBJ1-1|.|TRBV15
TGTGCCACCAGCAGAGAGAGCGCCGGGAACACTGAAGCTTTCTTT
CATSRESAGNTEAFF
>.|TRBJ2-1|.|TRBV5-4
TGTGCCAGCAGCTTGGCCTGGGGGGGAGGGGGCAATGAGCAGTTCTTC
CASSLAWGGGGNEQFF
>TRBD1|TRBJ1-2|.|TRBV7-2
TGTGCCAGCAGCTCCGGGACAGATGCTGACTATGGCTACACCTTC
CASSSGTDADYGYTF
>TRBD2|TRBJ2-7|.|TRBV6-5
TGTGCCAGCAGTTCATTACTAGCGGTCTACGAGCAGTACTTC
CASSSLLAVYEQYF
>.|TRBJ1-4|.|TRBV7-9
TGTGCCAGCAGCTTAGACAGGGTTGCTCCGAATGAAAAACTGTTTTTT
CASSLDRVAPNEKLFF
>.|TRBJ2-2|.|TRBV6-1
TGTGCCAGCAGCGGGGTCGCCCACACCGGGGAGCTGTTTTTT
CASSGVAHTGELFF
>.|TRBJ2-1|.|TRBV11-3
TGTGCCAGCAGCTTAGGGCTGAATGAGCAGTTCTTC
CASSLGLNEQFF
>TRBD1|TRBJ1-1|.|TRBV18
TGTGCCAGCTCAGCCCGGACAGGGTCGAACACTGAAGCTTTCTTT
CASSARTGSNTEAFF
>TRBD1|TRBJ2-7|.|TRBV6-6
TGTGCCAGCAGGAGGACAGGGGGCGAAGGTCGCGAGCAGTACTTC
CASRRTGGEGREQYF
>.|TRBJ2-1|.|TRBV7-7
TGTGCTAGCAGCTTAACTGTGGAGGCCTACAATGAGCAGTTCTTC
CASSLTVEAYNEQFF
>.|TRBJ1-2|.|TRBV28
TGTGCCAGCAGTTCCCCCGGCTATGGCTACACCTTC
CASSSPGYGYTF
>TRBD1|TRBJ1-1|few|TRBV5-1
TGCGCCAGCAGCTCGGGACAGGGCGGCACTGAAGCTTTCTTT
CASSSGQGGTEAFF
>TRBD2|TRBJ2-1|few|TRBV28
TGTGCCAGCGGGTCAGAACGGCGGCTAGCGGGTAATGAGCAGTTCTTC
CASGSERRLAGNEQFF
>.|TRBJ2-2|.|TRBV11-2
TGTGCCAGCAGCTTGCGAGAAACCGGGGAGCTGTTTTTT
CASSLRETGELFF
>TRBD2|TRBJ2-3|.|TRBV4-1
TGCGCCAGCAGCCAAGAAATGGGACTAGCTAGCACAGATACGCAGTATTTT
CASSQEMGLASTDTQYF
>TRBD2|TRBJ2-5|.|TRBV10-1
TGCGCCAGCTCGCTAGGACTAGCGGGAGAAGGGACCCAGTACTTC
CASSLGLAGEGTQYF
>TRBD2|TRBJ2-1|.|TRBV2
TGTGCCAGCAGTGTGAGGGGGATAGCGGGAGGGGGCTCCTACAATGAGCAGTTCTTC
CASSVRGIAGGGSYNEQFF
>TRBD2|TRBJ2-5|.|TRBV7-9
TGTGCCAGCAGCTCGGGACTAGCGGGAGGGTCTTCTCAAGAGACCCAGTACTTC
CASSSGLAGGSSQETQYF
>TRBD1|TRBJ1-3|.|TRBV15
TGTGCCACCAGCGTCCGGGACAGGGGGCTAGGAAACACCATATATTTT
CATSVRDRGLGNTIYF
>.|TRBJ2-7|.|TRBV11-2
TGTGCCAGCAGCTTCGAGGGGGGGGGCAGAGAGCAGTACTTC
CASSFEGGGREQYF
>.|TRBJ2-5|.|TRBV4-1
TGCGCCAGCAGCCAAGATGGAGGGCCGGGCCGGGGGACCCAGTACTTC
CASSQDGGPGRGTQYF
>.|TRBJ2-7|.|TRBV6-5
TGTGCCAGCAGTTACTCGTGGTCAGGAATTTCCTACGAGCAGTACTTC
CASSYSWSGISYEQYF
>TRBD2|TRBJ2-1|.|TRBV4-1
TGCGCCAGCAGCCAAGATCGGACTAGCGGGAGGAATGAGCAGTTCTTC
CASSQDRTSGRNEQFF
>.|TRBJ2-4|.|TRBV2
TGTGCCAGCAGTGGAGGAGGAGGGAGTGAGGCCAAAAACATTCAGTACTTC
CASSGGGGSEAKNIQYF
>TRBD2|TRBJ2-7|.|TRBV28
TGTGCCAGCAGCCCTGGACTAGCGGGAGGTGGTTTGTACGAGCAGTACTTC
CASSPGLAGGGLYEQYF
>.|TRBJ2-2|.|TRBV7-9
TGTGCCAGCAGCTTACCGACTGGGGCGGACACCGGGGAGCTGTTTTTT
CASSLPTGADTGELFF
>.|TRBJ1-1|.|TRBV6-5
TGTGCCAGCAGTCCTAACCCAGGCGCGAACACTGAAGCTTTCTTT
CASSPNPGANTEAFF
>.|TRBJ1-1|.|TRBV19
TGTGCCAGTAGTATTTTGAGCGGGGGAGGCACTGAAGCTTTCTTT
CASSILSGGGTEAFF
>TRBD2|TRBJ2-1|.|TRBV15
TGTGCCACCAGCTCCGGGACTAGCGATAACAATGAGCAGTTCTTC
CATSSGTSDNNEQFF
>TRBD2|TRBJ2-7|.|TRBV27
TGTGCCAGCAGTACAGCGGGGGGCTTCTACGAGCAGTACTTC
CASSTAGGFYEQYF
>.|TRBJ2-7|.|TRBV19
TGTGCCACCCGGTTGGGGGGAAGCGAGCAGTACTTC
CATRLGGSEQYF
>.|TRBJ1-1|.|TRBV5-1
TGCGCCAGCAGCTTGGGAGGGGGGGCGCTGACTGAAGCTTTCTTT
CASSLGGGALTEAFF
>TRBD1|TRBJ2-3|.|TRBV6-5
TGTGCCAGCAGTTTAGGACAGGGAGTCACAGATACGCAGTATTTT
CASSLGQGVTDTQYF
>TRBD2|TRBJ2-5|once|TRBV28
TGTGCCAGCAGTGCAACTAGCGGGAGGACCCAAGAGACCCAGTACTTC
CASSATSGRTQETQYF
>.|TRBJ2-1|.|TRBV28
TGTGCCAGCAGTGCCCGACTAGTTCATGAGCAGTTCTTC
CASSARLVHEQFF
>TRBD2|TRBJ2-2|.|TRBV28
TGTGCCAGCACCCCCGTGGAGCGGGAAACCGGGGAGCTGTTTTTT
CASTPVERETGELFF
>.|TRBJ1-5|.|TRBV19
TGTGCCAGTAGTATTTCGCGAGTTAGCAATCAGCCCCAGCATTTT
CASSISRVSNQPQHF
>TRBD1|TRBJ2-4|.|TRBV2
TGTGCCAGCAGTGAAATGGCAGGGGGTGACCAAAACATTCAGTACTTC
CASSEMAGGDQNIQYF
>TRBD1|TRBJ1-1|.|TRBV18
TGTGCCAGCTCACCTAGTACAGGGGGGAGCACTGAAGCTTTCTTT
CASSPSTGGSTEAFF
>.|TRBJ2-7|.|TRBV27
TGTGCCAGCAGTTTAAGGGGGGGAAGTTACGAGCAGTACTTC
CASSLRGGSYEQYF
>TRBD1|TRBJ1-5|.|TRBV6-1
TGTGCCAGCAGTGAACAGGGGGTCAATCAGCCCCAGCATTTT
CASSEQGVNQPQHF
>.|TRBJ2-5|.|TRBV27
TGTGCCAGCAGTTTTCGGGGGCAAGAGACCCAGTACTTC
CASSFRGQETQYF
>TRBD2|TRBJ2-5|.|TRBV28
TGTGCCAGCAGTATAACTAGCGTTCTAGAGACCCAGTACTTC
CASSITSVLETQYF
>TRBD1|TRBJ2-6|.|TRBV6-4
TGTGCCAGCAGTCCCGGGACAGAGAGCAACGTCCTGACTTTC
CASSPGTESNVLTF
>TRBD2|TRBJ2-5|.|TRBV5-4
TGTGCCAGCAGCTCATCCGGGACTAGCGGGAGGGCGGGGGGAGAGACCCAGTACTTC
CASSSSGTSGRAGGETQYF
>TRBD2|TRBJ2-5|.|TRBV10-1
TGCGCCAGCAGTGAGCTAGCGGGACCGCAAGAGACCCAGTACTTC
CASSELAGPQETQYF
>.|TRBJ2-1|.|TRBV11-1
TGTGCCAGCAGCCTCATAGAGCTGCGCGAGCAGTTCTTC
CASSLIELREQFF
>.|TRBJ2-3|once|TRBV7-2
TGTGCCAGCACCCTCCGTTTGAGAGATACGCAGTATTTT
CASTLRLRDTQYF
>.|TRBJ2-2|.|TRBV27
TGTGCCACCCGGGACATACTGAACACCGGGGAGCTGTTTTTT
CATRDILNTGELFF
>TRBD2|TRBJ2-7|once|TRBV10-1
TGCGCCAGCAGTGAGTCGGCGGTTCGCCCGGCGGGGGCCTACGAGCAGTACTTC
CASSESAVRPAGAYEQYF